These 2 T cell receptor beta chains originate from one sample sequenced in a study of blood T cell repertoires in COVID-19. The method was immunoSEQ multiplex PCR; TCRdb's version includes in-frame clones alone and lacks a portion of them. The table records 200,000 to 250,000 clones, approximately 88% of them present only once. The sequenced material came from PBMCs or T cells enriched from blood (not recorded which). The source of these receptors is a woman aged 25-40 years with acute COVID-19.

This sequence joins TRBV6-5 and TRBJ2-1, with D unresolved. Trimming left V 6 bases short and J 0 bases short, with 6 bases between. The CDR3 is 13 residues long. The germline CDR1 and CDR2 sequences are MNHEY and SVGAGI. The CDR3 sequence is CASRRGSYNEQFF. DNA of the CDR3: TGTGCCAGCAGACGCGGCTCCTACAATGAGCAGTTCTTC.

The chain carries TRBV2 and TRBJ2-3; 9 nucleotides match TRBD1. The CDR3 extends over 16 amino acids. Germline-derived CDR1 and CDR2 are SNHLY and FYNNEI. Losses at the gene ends were 0 bases for V and 5 bases for J; bases not matched to a gene: 6. The CDR3 loop reads CASSEATGGIRDTQYF. CDR3 nucleotide sequence: TGTGCCAGCAGTGAAGCTACAGGGGGCATTAGAGATACGCAGTATTTT. The variable domain in full, with the rest retrieved from reference TRBV2 and TRBJ2-3, is EPEVTQTPSHQVTQMGQEVILRCVPISNHLYFYWYRQILGQKVEFLVSFYNNEISEKSEIFDDQFSVERPDGSNFTLKIRSTKLEDSAMYFCASSEATGGIRDTQYFGPGTRLTVL.